One and the same sample provided the 32 T cell receptor beta chains below, sequenced in a study of cytomegalovirus exposure and HLA in healthy donors. Primers included in the PCR were 60 Vbeta and 13 Jbeta primers. Measured with immunoSEQ multiplex PCR; TCRdb has only the in-frame clones, and not every one. The table includes roughly 80,000 clones, less than 85% detected once. Sequencing input: PBMCs. Every receptor here comes from a woman aged 45-60 years in good health and CMV-seronegative.

The rearrangement uses TRBV5-4 and TRBJ1-6; 7 bases are shared with TRBD1. With V trimmed by 6 bases and J by 7 bases, 13 bases remained unmatched. The CDR3 covers 16 residues. Germline V gene data show CDR1 as SGHNT and CDR2 as YYREEE (reference sequence). In nucleotides, the CDR3 is TGTGCCAGCAACAAAGGGGGCCCCGACAGAAATTCACCCCTCCACTTT. Its protein is CASNKGGPDRNSPLHF.

The chain has TRBV4-1 and TRBJ1-4, with 7 bases matching TRBD1. CDR3 size: 17 residues. In germline, CDR1 is MGHRA, CDR2 YSYEKL. V shed 4 bases, J shed 0 bases, and the junction held 8 bases outside the gene matches. The CDR3 is CASSLGTVKATNEKLFF. The CDR3, as DNA: TGCGCCAGCAGCCTCGGGACAGTGAAGGCAACTAATGAAAAACTGTTTTTT.

The V gene is TRBV11-2, the J gene TRBJ1-4, with D hard to call. The germline CDR1 and CDR2 sequences are SGHAT and FQNNGV. V was pared by 2 bases and J by 6 bases, with 19 bases between. The CDR3 covers 17 residues. CDR3: CASSLLRGLIADEKLFF. CDR3 coding DNA: TGTGCCAGCAGCTTACTTCGGGGTTTAATAGCGGATGAAAAACTGTTTTTT.

This clone was seen a few times. This sequence joins TRBV5-6 and TRBJ1-3, with a tentative D call TRBD1 (5 bases). Trimming pared 3 bases from V and 0 bases from J, leaving 10 bases between. The V gene's germline CDR1 is SGHDT and CDR2 YYEEEE. The CDR3 runs to 15 residues. The CDR3 bases are TGTGCCAGCAGCTCGACAGAATACTCTGGAAACACCATATATTTT. Translating gives CASSSTEYSGNTIYF. Full variable domain (missing parts from reference TRBV5-6 and TRBJ1-3): DAGVTQSPTHLIKTRGQQVTLRCSPKSGHDTVSWYQQALGQGPQFIFQYYEEEERQRGNFPDRFSGHQFPNYSSELNVNALLLGDSALYLCASSSTEYSGNTIYFGEGSWLTVV.

V is TRBV6-5 and J is TRBJ2-7; TRBD2 aligns across 8 bases. V gave up 0 bases and J gave up 0 bases; unmatched junction bases: 4. Germline lookup yields CDR1 MNHEY and CDR2 SVGAGI. The length of the CDR3 is 16 residues. The DNA of the CDR3 is TGTGCCAGCAGTTACTCGACTAGCGCCAGCTCCTACGAGCAGTACTTC. It codes for CASSYSTSASSYEQYF.

The V call is TRBV5-1, the J call TRBJ1-1; 9 positions match TRBD1. Per the germline V gene, CDR1 is SGHRS and CDR2 is YFSETQ. J lost 3 bases, V lost 3 bases, and 6 bases had no gene match. The CDR3 loop spans 15 amino acids. Here the CDR3 reads CASSWTGTGYTEAFF. CDR3 nucleotides: TGCGCCAGCAGCTGGACCGGGACAGGGTACACTGAAGCTTTCTTT.

The chain couples TRBV28 to TRBJ1-4, with D perhaps TRBD1 (6 bases). This CDR3 is 13 amino acids long. Germline assignment: CDR1 MDHEN and CDR2 SYDVKM. Trimming took 10 bases from V and 8 from J, leaving 17 bases between them. The CDR3 sequence is CATRAQGEEKLFF. In nucleotides, the CDR3 is TGTGCCACTAGAGCACAGGGTGAGGAAAAACTGTTTTTT.

This clone was observed a few times. The V call is TRBV2, the J call TRBJ2-7, with 7 positions matching TRBD1. Germline V lookup: CDR1 SNHLY, CDR2 FYNNEI. The CDR3 contains 12 residues. J gave up 9 bases and V 6 bases, and 8 bases lay outside the gene matches. As DNA, the CDR3 is TGTGCCAGCAGGGGGACAGCGCCCCGGCAGTACTTC. It translates to CASRGTAPRQYF.

The rearrangement joins TRBV5-5 to TRBJ2-1; 9 bases match TRBD2. V lost 1 base, J lost 5 bases, and 4 bases stayed unmatched. The CDR3 runs to 15 residues. From germline, CDR1 is SGHKS and CDR2 YYEKEE (reference sequence). CDR3 sequence (DNA): TGTGCCAGCAGCTTGTTCCTAGCGGGGAACAATGAGCAGTTCTTC. Translating it yields CASSLFLAGNNEQFF.

CDR3 DNA: TGTGCCAGCAGCTTATCCTCAGGGCGTGAGTCTGAAGCTTTCTTT. Protein: CASSLSSGRESEAFF. The chain recombines TRBV7-2 with TRBJ1-1; tentatively, D is TRBD1 (5 bases). Germline V gives CDR1 SGHTA, CDR2 FQGNSA. Trimming stripped 2 bases from V and 6 bases from J, with 16 bases between. The CDR3 extends over 15 amino acids.

The V call is TRBV4-2, the J call TRBJ2-1, with a tentative D call TRBD2 (5 bases). CDR3 length: 19 amino acids. Per germline, CDR1 LGHNA and CDR2 YNFKEQ. V gave up 1 base and J gave up 2 bases, with 21 bases separating them. The CDR3 here is CASSQGNPMDSPTYNEQFF. CDR3 nucleotides: TGTGCCAGCAGCCAAGGAAACCCCATGGACTCGCCAACCTACAATGAGCAGTTCTTC.

The chain recombines TRBV5-1 with TRBJ2-5; D remains unclear. V dropped 0 bases and J dropped 13 bases, with 13 bases sitting between them. This CDR3 contains 12 residues. Germline values: CDR1 SGHRS, CDR2 YFSETQ. CDR3 nucleotide sequence: TGCGCCAGCAGCTTGGAGCGCGGCGAGCGGTACTTC. Residues: CASSLERGERYF.

The chain employs TRBV6-5 and TRBJ2-7; maybe TRBD2 (7 bases). This CDR3 contains 16 residues. V dropped 2 bases and J dropped 4 bases, with 18 bases sitting between them. Looked up from germline, CDR1 is MNHEY and CDR2 is SVGAGI. The CDR3 DNA is TGTGCCAGCAGTTACACCCTGGGGGGGGGCGAATACGAGCAGTACTTC. Encoded protein: CASSYTLGGGEYEQYF.

The chain recombines TRBV7-2 with TRBJ2-1; weak D call: TRBD2 (5 bases). V was clipped by 1 base and J by 9 bases, with 13 bases between them. This CDR3 spans 14 amino acids. CDR1 SGHTA and CDR2 FQGNSA come from the germline V gene. Here the CDR3 reads CASSLGRGSSEQFF. CDR3 coding DNA: TGTGCCAGCAGCTTAGGGCGCGGGTCGAGTGAGCAGTTCTTC.

In the case of this clone: At one end, the junction sequence differs from germline, possibly due to a read error. Distinct nucleotide sequences in the sample also encode this CDR3. This chain uses TRBV28 with TRBJ1-1; the match to TRBD1 covers 12 bases. CDR1 MDHEN and CDR2 SYDVKM come from the germline V gene. CDR3 length: 15 amino acids. The CDR3 is CASSSTGTGGTEAFF. DNA for the CDR3: TGTGCCAGCAGTTCTACCGGGACAGGGGGCACTGAGGCTTTCTTT.

This rearrangement joins TRBV4-2 to TRBJ1-2; perhaps TRBD1 as D (6 bases). Germline lookup yields CDR1 LGHNA and CDR2 YNFKEQ. The CDR3 extends over 16 amino acids. With 0 bases removed from V and 5 bases from J, the gap between germline ends came to 16 bases. The CDR3 here is CASSQDATAGEYGYTF. The CDR3 DNA sequence: TGTGCCAGCAGCCAAGATGCCACGGCAGGGGAGTATGGCTACACCTTC.

The chain is built from TRBV5-6 and TRBJ2-1; TRBD2 matches at 10 bases. The CDR3 totals 15 residues. Germline V lookup: CDR1 SGHDT, CDR2 YYEEEE. With V trimmed by 4 bases and J by 6 bases, 7 bases remained unmatched. The CDR3 spells CASSGLAGVANEQFF. In nucleotides, the CDR3 is TGTGCCAGCAGCGGGCTAGCGGGGGTCGCCAATGAGCAGTTCTTC.

V usage is TRBV27 and J usage is TRBJ2-3; 11 bases are shared with TRBD1. Germline loops: CDR1 MNHEY, CDR2 SMNVEV (reference sequence). The V and J ends lost 4 bases and 6 bases, in that order; junction bases with no gene match: 6. This CDR3 has 15 amino acids. DNA of the CDR3: TGTGCCAGCAGTTGGACAGGGGGCAACGTGGATACGCAGTATTTT. Translating it yields CASSWTGGNVDTQYF.

This clone was detected only once. The rearrangement joins TRBV19 to TRBJ2-7; 7 nucleotides align to TRBD1. V was clipped by 3 bases and J by 3 bases; unmatched bases: 5. The CDR3 length is 14 residues. The germline gives CDR1 LNHDA, CDR2 SQIVND (reference sequence). CDR3 loop: CASSIRDRIYEQYF. Here the CDR3 DNA reads TGTGCCAGTAGTATTCGGGACAGAATCTACGAGCAGTACTTC.

The rearrangement joins TRBV28 to TRBJ2-5, with 14 bases identical to TRBD2. The germline V gene encodes CDR1 MDHEN and CDR2 SYDVKM. This CDR3 has 17 amino acids. Losses at the gene ends were 8 bases for V and 1 base for J; bases not matched to a gene: 9. CDR3 in DNA: TGTGCCAGCCGACGTTTCGGACTAGCGGGGGGCCAAGAGACCCAGTACTTC. Residues: CASRRFGLAGGQETQYF.

This chain uses TRBV19 with TRBJ1-5, with 9 positions matching TRBD1. With V trimmed by 4 bases and J by 5 bases, 6 bases remained unmatched. The V gene's germline CDR1 is LNHDA and CDR2 SQIVND (reference sequence). This CDR3 has 15 residues. The CDR3 loop is CASSTTGGAYQPQHF. CDR3 nucleotide sequence: TGTGCCAGTAGTACCACAGGGGGCGCGTATCAGCCCCAGCATTTT.

This chain uses TRBV27 with TRBJ1-5, with D maybe TRBD1 (5 bases). The V and J ends lost 0 bases and 0 bases respectively, with 12 bases between them. The CDR3 runs 17 residues. CDR1 is MNHEY, CDR2 SMNVEV, per germline (reference sequence). CDR3 DNA: TGTGCCAGCAGTTTATCGATAAGGGGAGGTAGCAATCAGCCCCAGCATTTT. Encoded protein: CASSLSIRGGSNQPQHF.

The chain joins TRBV27 to TRBJ1-6; D gene uncertain. Trimming pared 3 bases from V and 3 bases from J, leaving 12 bases between. CDR1 and CDR2 (germline): MNHEY, SMNVEV (reference sequence). This CDR3 is 16 amino acids long. The CDR3 region has the DNA TGTGCCAGCAGTTTTAGCGGCAGAATCTATAATTCACCCCTCCACTTT. The encoded protein is CASSFSGRIYNSPLHF.

This clone has more than one count but fewer than ten. The genes are TRBV19 and TRBJ2-1, with D possibly being TRBD2 (5 bases). The CDR3 length is 16 residues. Germline CDR1 and CDR2: LNHDA and SQIVND (reference sequence). V shed 5 bases and J shed 0 bases, with 14 bases lying between them. CDR3: CASSLPGLFSYNEQFF. In DNA, the CDR3 is TGTGCCAGTAGTCTCCCCGGACTGTTCTCCTACAATGAGCAGTTCTTC.

The V gene is TRBV4-2, the J gene TRBJ1-2, with D possibly matching TRBD1 (6 bases). This CDR3 has 17 amino acids. From germline, CDR1 is LGHNA and CDR2 YNFKEQ. Trimming pared 0 bases from V and 2 bases from J, leaving 16 bases between. This CDR3 reads CASSQDLGAGKNYGYTF. CDR3 DNA: TGTGCCAGCAGCCAAGATCTGGGGGCGGGCAAAAACTATGGCTACACCTTC.

The chain has TRBV5-4 and TRBJ2-1; tentative D call: TRBD1 (6 bases). Germline V gene data show CDR1 as SGHNT and CDR2 as YYREEE (reference sequence). There are 16 residues in the CDR3. Deletions cut 6 bases from V and 1 base from J, with 17 bases between. DNA of the CDR3: TGTGCCAGCACCCTCAGGACAGCTCCTTCCTACAATGAGCAGTTCTTC. Protein sequence: CASTLRTAPSYNEQFF. The entire variable domain, with the rest obtained from reference TRBV5-4 and TRBJ2-1, is as follows: ETGVTQSPTHLIKTRGQQVTLRCSSQSGHNTVSWYQQALGQGPQFIFQYYREEENGRGNFPPRFSGLQFPNYSSELNVNALELDDSALYLCASTLRTAPSYNEQFFGPGTRLTVL.

The chain joins TRBV14 to TRBJ2-3; TRBD1 agrees at 7 bases. This CDR3 spans 16 amino acids. V dropped 1 base and J dropped 0; count of bases not matched to a gene: 4. CDR1 and CDR2 (germline): SGHDN, FVKESK. CDR3 protein: CASSQGPGGSTDTQYF. CDR3 DNA: TGTGCCAGCAGCCAAGGCCCAGGGGGAAGCACAGATACGCAGTATTTT.

The chain uses TRBV28 and TRBJ1-2; tentative D call: TRBD1 (6 bases). There are 14 residues in the CDR3. Germline lookup yields CDR1 MDHEN and CDR2 SYDVKM. V was trimmed by 6 bases and J by 5 bases, leaving 16 bases between them. CDR3 region: CASSALQGRYGYTF. CDR3 sequence (DNA): TGTGCCAGCAGCGCTTTACAGGGACGGTATGGCTACACCTTC.

The chain employs TRBV5-1 and TRBJ1-1; tentatively, D is TRBD1 (5 bases). Deletions cut 0 bases from V and 1 base from J, with 10 bases between. CDR1 and CDR2 from the germline V gene are SGHRS and YFSETQ. CDR3 length: 15 amino acids. CDR3 region: CASSLAAGGNTEAFF. CDR3 nucleotide sequence: TGCGCCAGCAGCTTGGCCGCCGGGGGGAACACTGAAGCTTTCTTT. The full variable domain, in which reference TRBV5-1 and TRBJ1-1 provide the parts outside the CDR3, is KAGVTQTPRYLIKTRGQQVTLSCSPISGHRSVSWYQQTPGQGLQFLFEYFSETQRNKGNFPGRFSGRQFSNSRSEMNVSTLELGDSALYLCASSLAAGGNTEAFFGQGTRLTVV.

The chain uses TRBV6-1 and TRBJ2-4; D is unresolved. CDR1 and CDR2 (germline): MNHNS, SASEGT. The CDR3 sequence is 14 residues long. V was cut by 1 base and J by 2 bases, with 6 bases left in between. CDR3 sequence: CASSEGQTKNIQYF. CDR3 in DNA: TGTGCCAGCAGTGAAGGTCAGACCAAAAACATTCAGTACTTC.

The V call is TRBV19, the J call TRBJ1-4, with D tentatively TRBD1 (5 bases). Trimming pared 5 bases from V and 5 bases from J, leaving 15 bases between. The length of the CDR3 is 15 residues. Germline CDR1 LNHDA, CDR2 SQIVND (reference sequence). The CDR3 loop reads CASSGDPRGNEKLFF. DNA of the CDR3: TGTGCCAGTAGTGGCGACCCTCGGGGGAATGAAAAACTGTTTTTT.

The V and J genes are TRBV5-1 and TRBJ2-5; D might be TRBD1 (9 bases). V was pared by 2 bases and J by 0 bases, with 20 bases between. The CDR3 has 18 amino acids. Germline CDR1 and CDR2: SGHRS and YFSETQ. Here the CDR3 reads CASSFGTGRGVYQETQYF. In DNA form, the CDR3 reads TGCGCCAGCAGCTTTGGGACAGGGCGGGGGGTTTACCAAGAGACCCAGTACTTC.